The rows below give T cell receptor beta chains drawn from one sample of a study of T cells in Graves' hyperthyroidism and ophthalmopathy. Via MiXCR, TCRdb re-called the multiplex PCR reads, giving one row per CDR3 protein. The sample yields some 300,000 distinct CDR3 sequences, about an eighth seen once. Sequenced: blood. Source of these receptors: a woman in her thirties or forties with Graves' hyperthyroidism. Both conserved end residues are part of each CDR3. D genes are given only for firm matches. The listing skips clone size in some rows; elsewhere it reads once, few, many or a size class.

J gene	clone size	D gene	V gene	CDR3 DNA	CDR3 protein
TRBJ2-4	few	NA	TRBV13	TGTGCCAGCAGCTTAAGTAGGAGTAGAATGGGCAAAAACATTCAGTACTTC	CASSLSRSRMGKNIQYF
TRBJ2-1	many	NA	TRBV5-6	TGTGCCAGCAGCTTGTCGTCGGGTAGCCCACAGTTCTTC	CASSLSSGSPQFF
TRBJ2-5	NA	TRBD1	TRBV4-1	TGCGCCAGCAGCCAAGGGGGGACAGGGCGACAAGAGACCCAGTACTTC	CASSQGGTGRQETQYF
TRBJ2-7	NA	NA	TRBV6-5	TGTGCCAGCAGTTACTCGGCAGGGGCCTACGAGCAGTACTTC	CASSYSAGAYEQYF
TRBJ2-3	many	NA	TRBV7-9	TGTGCCAGCAGCTTACCAGGGATCGCGAATACGCAGTATTTT	CASSLPGIANTQYF
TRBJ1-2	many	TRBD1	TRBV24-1	TGTGCCACCAGTGAGGGACAGGGGGCGGTTGGCTACACCTTC	CATSEGQGAVGYTF
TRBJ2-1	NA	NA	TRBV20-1	TGCAGTGCTCACCTTGACAGGAACAATGAGCAGTTCTTC	CSAHLDRNNEQFF
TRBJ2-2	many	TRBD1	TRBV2	TGTGCCAGCAGTTCTACAGGGGTTTTCACCGGGGAGCTGTTTTTT	CASSSTGVFTGELFF
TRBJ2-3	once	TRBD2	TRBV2	TGTGCCAGCAGTGCGGGACTAGGGAGCACAGATACGCAGTATTTT	CASSAGLGSTDTQYF
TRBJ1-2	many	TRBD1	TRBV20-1	TGCAGTGCTACAGGACAGGAGATAAACTATGGCTACACCTTC	CSATGQEINYGYTF
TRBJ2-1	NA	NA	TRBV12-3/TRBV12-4	TGTGCCAGCAGTTTCGGGCTAGGTGCGTACAATGAGCAGTTCTTC	CASSFGLGAYNEQFF
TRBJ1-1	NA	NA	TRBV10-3	TGTGCCATCCGAGGGGGGGGGGCTTTCTTT	CAIRGGGAFF
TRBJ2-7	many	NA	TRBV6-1	TGTGCCAGCAGCAAGTGGGACGGTACCTACGAGCAGTACTTC	CASSKWDGTYEQYF
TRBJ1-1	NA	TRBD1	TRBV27	TGTGCCAGCAGGAACCCAGGGACAGGGGCTGAAGCTTTCTTT	CASRNPGTGAEAFF
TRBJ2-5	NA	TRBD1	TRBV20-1	TGCAGTGCTAGGCGTCCCGGGACAGGAATTCAAGAGACCCAGTACTTC	CSARRPGTGIQETQYF
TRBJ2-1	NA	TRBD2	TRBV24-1	TGTGCCACCAGTGACCCCAGGACTAGCTCCTACAATGAGCAGTTCTTC	CATSDPRTSSYNEQFF
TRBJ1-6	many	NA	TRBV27	TGTGCCAGCAGATATAGGAATTTTAATTCACCCCTCCACTTT	CASRYRNFNSPLHF
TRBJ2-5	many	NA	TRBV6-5	TGTGCCAGCAGTTACGATGCGGCCGCTTCTAAAGAGACCCAGTACTTC	CASSYDAAASKETQYF
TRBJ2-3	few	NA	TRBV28	TGTGCCAGCTACGGGACAAATGAAAATACGCAGTATTTT	CASYGTNENTQYF
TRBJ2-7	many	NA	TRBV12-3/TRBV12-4	TGTGCCAGCAGTTTAGGTGGGGCAGGGGCGTACGAGCAGTACTTC	CASSLGGAGAYEQYF
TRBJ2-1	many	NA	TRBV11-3	TGTGCCAGCAGCTTCAGACTTGGCAATGAGCAGTTCTTC	CASSFRLGNEQFF
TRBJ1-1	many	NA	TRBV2	TGTGCCAGCTCTCCTCGGGGGATGGGCACTGAAGCTTTCTTT	CASSPRGMGTEAFF
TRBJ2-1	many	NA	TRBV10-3	TGTGCCATCAGTGAAATAAGAGACAATGAGCAGTTCTTC	CAISEIRDNEQFF
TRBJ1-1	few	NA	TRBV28	TGTGCCAGCAGGGGGGAGGTTGAAGCTTTCTTT	CASRGEVEAFF
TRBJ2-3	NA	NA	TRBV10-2	TGCGCCAGCAAAACGTCAGCTAGCAGAGATACGCAGTATTTT	CASKTSASRDTQYF
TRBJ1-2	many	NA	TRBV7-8	TGTGCCAGCAGCTTACCATCCAGGGAGGGTAGCTATGGCTACACCTTC	CASSLPSREGSYGYTF
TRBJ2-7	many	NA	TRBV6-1	TGTGCCAGCAGTTTCCAATACGAGCAGTACTTC	CASSFQYEQYF
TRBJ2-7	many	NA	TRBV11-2	TGTGCCAGCAGCTTAGCGGCCCCCTACGAGCAGTACTTC	CASSLAAPYEQYF
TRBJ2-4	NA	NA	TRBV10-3	TGTGCCATCAGTGAGATCGGAGGGGCTGATGCCATTCAGTACTTC	CAISEIGGADAIQYF
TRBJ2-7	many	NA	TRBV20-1	TGCAGTGCTAGCATCCGGACTCGAGCCTACGAGCAGTACTTC	CSASIRTRAYEQYF
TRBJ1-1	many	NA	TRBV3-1	TGTGCCAGCAGCCAGGGCCCAGAGGGAGCTTTCTTT	CASSQGPEGAFF
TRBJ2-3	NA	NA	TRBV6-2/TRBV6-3	TGTGCCAGCAGTACCGGGCAAGCCCGCACAGATACGCAGTATTTT	CASSTGQARTDTQYF
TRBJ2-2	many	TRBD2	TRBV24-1	TGTGCCACCAGTGAACCAGCGGGAGGGGTGGGAATCTTCTCCACCGGGGAGCTGTTTTTT	CATSEPAGGVGIFSTGELFF
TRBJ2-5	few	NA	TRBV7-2	TGTGCCAGCAGCTTAGGGGGAATCGGGGAGACCCAGTACTTC	CASSLGGIGETQYF
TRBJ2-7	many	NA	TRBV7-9	TGTGCCAGCAGCTTAGGACGTGGGTGGGGCGAGCAGTACTTC	CASSLGRGWGEQYF
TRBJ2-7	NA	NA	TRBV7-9	TGTGCCAGCAACGACTGGCAGGGTATAGGCGAGCAGTACTTC	CASNDWQGIGEQYF
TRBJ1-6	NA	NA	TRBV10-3	TGTGCCATCAGTGCCCCCTCGACACGGTTGGGTAATTCACCCCTCCACTTT	CAISAPSTRLGNSPLHF
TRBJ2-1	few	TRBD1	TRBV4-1	TGCGCCAGCAGCCAAGATAGGACAGGGTCAAATGAGCAGTTCTTC	CASSQDRTGSNEQFF
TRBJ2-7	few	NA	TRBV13	TGTGCCAGCAGCTTAACCCGGGAGCCCTACGAGCAGTACTTC	CASSLTREPYEQYF
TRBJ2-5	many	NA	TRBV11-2	TGTGCCAGCAGCTTTTCAGGGAAACCAGAGACCCAGTACTTC	CASSFSGKPETQYF